The clone carrying this T cell receptor beta chain came up once. What it binds is unknown. This sample is part of a study of T cell responses to AZD1222 COVID-19 vaccine. CDR3 length: 13 residues. Looked up from germline, CDR1 is MNHEY and CDR2 is SVGAGI. V shed 6 bases, J shed 5 bases, and the junction held 3 bases outside the gene matches. General study results and limits: Every sample of the repertoires postdated the peak T cell response. Clonal diversity was possibly underestimated, and the donors were mostly white British, with more females. Baseline seropositives among AZD1222 recipients totaled only five to seven.

Measured with immunoSEQ multiplex PCR; TCRdb has only the in-frame clones, and not every one. The sample has around 78,000 clones; around 90% are singletons. The V and J genes are TRBV6-5 and TRBJ2-2; 7 bases map to TRBD1. The sequencing here drew on peripheral blood, taken on day 0 of AZD1222 vaccination. The origin of this receptor is an adult in good health. This CDR3 is CASRAQGTGELFF. CDR3 coding DNA: TGTGCCAGCAGAGCACAGGGGACCGGGGAGCTGTTTTTT.